One and the same sample provided the 9 T cell receptor beta chains below, sequenced in a study of breast tumors, draining lymph nodes, adjacent tissues. Samples came from axillary lymph nodes draining the breast cancer. MiXCR, applied by TCRdb to the multiplex PCR reads, yields one record per CDR3 protein. The table has around 300,000 distinct CDR3 sequences, 30% to 35% seen once; the top ten hold over 0.95%. The sequencing sample was made of axillary lymph node tissue. Receptors were obtained from a female donor with breast cancer. Some clones in this sample may be carry-over from other donors' samples.

There are many counts of this clonotype. The rearrangement uses TRBV20-1 and TRBJ2-5; a possible D gene is TRBD1 (6 bases). V was clipped by 3 bases and J by 5 bases, with 13 bases between them. This CDR3 has 13 amino acids. Germline V CDR1 and CDR2: DFQATT, SNEGSKA (reference sequence). The CDR3: CSARGWGQETQYF. Here the CDR3 DNA reads TGCAGTGCTAGGGGCTGGGGGCAGGAGACCCAGTACTTC.

The chain combines TRBV6-2 or TRBV6-3 with TRBJ1-4; possible D gene TRBD1, 6 bases. The length of the CDR3 is 18 residues. V was trimmed by 5 bases and J by 4 bases, leaving 23 bases between them. The germline gives CDR1 MNHEY, CDR2 SVGEGT. The CDR3 spells CASSPSLPTGRLNEKLFF. The CDR3 nucleotides read TGTGCCAGCAGTCCCTCCCTTCCGACAGGACGACTTAATGAAAAACTGTTTTTT.

To note about this clonotype: Being one base from a much bigger clone, this may be a read error. This chain joins TRBV19 and TRBJ2-5; 10 bases line up with TRBD2. This CDR3 spans 18 amino acids. Germline V gene sequence: CDR1 LNHDA, CDR2 SQIVND (reference sequence). Here the CDR3 DNA reads TGTGCCAGTAGTATAGATCTATCCAGCGGGAGGGCCAGAGAGACCCCGTACTTC. Translating gives CASSIDLSSGRARETPYF.

This clonotype was observed a few times. This rearrangement joins TRBV6-1 to TRBJ2-7; perhaps TRBD2 as D (5 bases). The CDR3 consists of 12 residues. The germline V gene encodes CDR1 MNHNS and CDR2 SASEGT. The ends were cut back, 6 bases at V and 4 bases at J, with 10 bases in the middle. CDR3 coding DNA: TGTGCCAGCAGCTCCACTAGATACGAGCAGTACTTC. Translating gives CASSSTRYEQYF.

This clonotype was seen ten or more times. The chain uses TRBV10-3 and TRBJ2-2; no clear D. The V gene lost 11 bases and the J gene lost 4 bases, with 14 bases spanning the gap. The CDR3 is made up of 13 amino acids. Germline CDR1 is ENHRY and CDR2 is SYGVKD. CDR3 residues: CAAGPLLTGELFF. The CDR3 bases are TGTGCCGCCGGTCCCCTACTCACCGGGGAGCTGTTTTTT.

Comment on this clonotype: Given a much more abundant clone one base away, this may be a read error. The V and J genes are TRBV5-1 and TRBJ2-7; a possible D gene is TRBD2 (6 bases). This CDR3 has 13 amino acids. The germline gives CDR1 SGHRS, CDR2 YFSETQ. CDR3 residues: CASRRMGGDERYF. CDR3 bases: TGCGCCAGCAGGAGGATGGGGGGTGACGAGCGGTACTTC.

Turning to this clonotype: The conserved phenylalanine or tryptophan normally closing the CDR3 is absent here, so this likely arose from a read error. Because the CDR3's place on the DNA is in doubt, the DNA is left out and the CDR3 is given as listed by TCRdb. V gene TRBV15 combines with J gene TRBJ2-7. In germline, CDR1 is LNHNV, CDR2 YYDKDF (reference sequence). Both ends counted, the CDR3 spans 11 residues. CDR3 loop: CATSRGNRKYL.

This clonotype was seen many times. J is TRBJ1-4 and V is TRBV15; D not certain. Looked up from germline, CDR1 is LNHNV and CDR2 is YYDKDF (reference sequence). CDR3 length: 15 residues. V lost 0 bases and J 4 bases, leaving 9 bases between the germline ends. CDR3 residues: CATSREGQFNEKLFF. CDR3 sequence (DNA): TGTGCCACCAGCAGAGAAGGGCAGTTTAATGAAAAACTGTTTTTT.

In its sample, this clonotype was seen a few times. This may arise from a read error, as a much more abundant clone is one base away. V usage is TRBV5-5 and J usage is TRBJ1-6; D is possibly TRBD1 (5 bases). The V end lost 2 bases, the J end lost 5 bases, and 11 bases lay between the germline ends. The CDR3 runs 15 residues. Germline loops: CDR1 SGHKS, CDR2 YYEKEE (reference sequence). CDR3 coding DNA: TGTGCCAGCAGCTTCCGGGACGCGAATAATTCACCCCTCCACTTT. Translating it yields CASSFRDANNSPLHF. The full variable domain, completed using reference TRBV5-5 and TRBJ1-6, is DAGVTQSPTHLIKTRGQQVTLRCSPISGHKSVSWYQQVLGQGPQFIFQYYEKEERGRGNFPDRFSARQFPNYSSELNVNALLLGDSALYLCASSFRDANNSPLHFGNGTRLTVT.